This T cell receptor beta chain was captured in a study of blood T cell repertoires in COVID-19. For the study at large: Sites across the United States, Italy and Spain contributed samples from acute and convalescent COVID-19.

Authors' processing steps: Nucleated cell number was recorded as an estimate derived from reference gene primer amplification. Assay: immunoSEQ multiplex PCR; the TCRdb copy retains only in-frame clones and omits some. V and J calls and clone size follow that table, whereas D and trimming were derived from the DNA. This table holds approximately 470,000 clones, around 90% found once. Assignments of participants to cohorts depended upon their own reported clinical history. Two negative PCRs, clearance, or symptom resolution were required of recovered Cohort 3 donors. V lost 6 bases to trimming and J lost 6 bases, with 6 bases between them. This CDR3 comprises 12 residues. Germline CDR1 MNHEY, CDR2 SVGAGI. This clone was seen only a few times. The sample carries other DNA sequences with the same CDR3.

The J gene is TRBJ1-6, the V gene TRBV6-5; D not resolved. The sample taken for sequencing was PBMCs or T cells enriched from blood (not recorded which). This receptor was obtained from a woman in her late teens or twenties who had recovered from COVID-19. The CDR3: CASRRVNSPLHF. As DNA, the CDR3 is TGTGCCAGCAGGCGGGTTAATTCACCCCTCCACTTT.